This entry lists 7 T cell receptor beta chains sequenced from one sample in a study of blood T cell repertoires in COVID-19. Method: immunoSEQ multiplex PCR; TCRdb's copy keeps in-frame clones and lacks some. The data show approximately 150,000 clones, over 80% seen once. The sequenced material came from peripheral blood. These receptors were collected from a woman in her forties or fifties with acute or convalescent COVID-19.

The sample holds one count of this clone. V gene TRBV7-3 combines with J gene TRBJ2-2, with D possibly TRBD1 on 6 matching bases. The V end lost 5 bases, the J end lost 6 bases, and 25 bases lay between the germline ends. The CDR3 length is 18 residues. Germline V CDR1 and CDR2: SGHTA, FQGTGA. CDR3 bases: TGTGCCAGCAGCCCCTTACCCCCTCGCAGGGGAGCCGCCGGGGAGCTGTTTTTT. Amino acid sequence: CASSPLPPRRGAAGELFF.

This rearrangement joins TRBV7-2 to TRBJ1-1, with D unresolved. Germline CDR1 reads SGHTA; CDR2 reads FQGNSA. Trimming took 6 bases from V and 3 from J, leaving 14 bases between them. This CDR3 contains 14 residues. The DNA for the CDR3 is TGTGCCAGCAGTCCGAGCGGGTTAGACACTGAAGCTTTCTTT. Translating it yields CASSPSGLDTEAFF.

The rearrangement joins TRBV6-6 to TRBJ2-1; TRBD2 is a possible D gene (6 bases). Germline V gene lookup returns CDR1 MNHNY and CDR2 SVGAGI (reference sequence). V lost 5 bases to trimming and J lost 2 bases, with 16 bases between them. CDR3 length: 16 amino acids. For the CDR3, the DNA is TGTGCCAGCAGTCTCCAACCTGGACTAACCTACAATGAGCAGTTCTTC. It is translated as CASSLQPGLTYNEQFF.

The J gene is TRBJ2-1, the V gene TRBV11-3; tentatively, D is TRBD2 (5 bases). V gave up 1 base and J gave up 4 bases, with 5 bases separating them. The CDR3 has 13 amino acids. CDR1 and CDR2 from the germline V gene are SGHNT and YENEEA. CDR3 in amino acids: CASSLAGYNEQFF. CDR3 bases: TGTGCCAGCAGCTTAGCGGGGTACAATGAGCAGTTCTTC.

This clone occurred a few times. This chain uses TRBV27 with TRBJ1-1; maybe TRBD1 (5 bases). Trimming removed 2 bases at V and 10 bases at J, with 8 bases between. The V gene's germline CDR1 is MNHEY and CDR2 SMNVEV (reference sequence). The CDR3 sequence is 11 residues long. The DNA of the CDR3 is TGTGCCAGCAGTTTAAGGGGCACAGCTTTCTTT. Residues: CASSLRGTAFF.

The chain is built from TRBV3-1 (or the pseudogene TRBV3-2) and TRBJ1-3, with TRBD1 matching 8 bases. V trimming: 4 bases; J trimming: 5 bases; junction bases outside the gene matches: 13. The CDR3 spans 17 residues. Germline lookup yields CDR1 LGHDT and CDR2 YNNKEL (reference sequence). The CDR3 DNA follows: TGTGCCAGCAGCCCTCTACCGGGACAGGATAAGAGAAACACCATATATTTT. It encodes CASSPLPGQDKRNTIYF.

This clone was seen once. The chain has TRBV12-3 or TRBV12-4 and TRBJ2-7, with D maybe TRBD1 (6 bases). V was pared by 5 bases and J by 2 bases, with 10 bases between. The CDR3 extends over 13 amino acids. The CDR3 DNA reads as TGTGCCAGCAGTCGGGACACCACCTACGAGCAGTACTTC. It specifies CASSRDTTYEQYF.